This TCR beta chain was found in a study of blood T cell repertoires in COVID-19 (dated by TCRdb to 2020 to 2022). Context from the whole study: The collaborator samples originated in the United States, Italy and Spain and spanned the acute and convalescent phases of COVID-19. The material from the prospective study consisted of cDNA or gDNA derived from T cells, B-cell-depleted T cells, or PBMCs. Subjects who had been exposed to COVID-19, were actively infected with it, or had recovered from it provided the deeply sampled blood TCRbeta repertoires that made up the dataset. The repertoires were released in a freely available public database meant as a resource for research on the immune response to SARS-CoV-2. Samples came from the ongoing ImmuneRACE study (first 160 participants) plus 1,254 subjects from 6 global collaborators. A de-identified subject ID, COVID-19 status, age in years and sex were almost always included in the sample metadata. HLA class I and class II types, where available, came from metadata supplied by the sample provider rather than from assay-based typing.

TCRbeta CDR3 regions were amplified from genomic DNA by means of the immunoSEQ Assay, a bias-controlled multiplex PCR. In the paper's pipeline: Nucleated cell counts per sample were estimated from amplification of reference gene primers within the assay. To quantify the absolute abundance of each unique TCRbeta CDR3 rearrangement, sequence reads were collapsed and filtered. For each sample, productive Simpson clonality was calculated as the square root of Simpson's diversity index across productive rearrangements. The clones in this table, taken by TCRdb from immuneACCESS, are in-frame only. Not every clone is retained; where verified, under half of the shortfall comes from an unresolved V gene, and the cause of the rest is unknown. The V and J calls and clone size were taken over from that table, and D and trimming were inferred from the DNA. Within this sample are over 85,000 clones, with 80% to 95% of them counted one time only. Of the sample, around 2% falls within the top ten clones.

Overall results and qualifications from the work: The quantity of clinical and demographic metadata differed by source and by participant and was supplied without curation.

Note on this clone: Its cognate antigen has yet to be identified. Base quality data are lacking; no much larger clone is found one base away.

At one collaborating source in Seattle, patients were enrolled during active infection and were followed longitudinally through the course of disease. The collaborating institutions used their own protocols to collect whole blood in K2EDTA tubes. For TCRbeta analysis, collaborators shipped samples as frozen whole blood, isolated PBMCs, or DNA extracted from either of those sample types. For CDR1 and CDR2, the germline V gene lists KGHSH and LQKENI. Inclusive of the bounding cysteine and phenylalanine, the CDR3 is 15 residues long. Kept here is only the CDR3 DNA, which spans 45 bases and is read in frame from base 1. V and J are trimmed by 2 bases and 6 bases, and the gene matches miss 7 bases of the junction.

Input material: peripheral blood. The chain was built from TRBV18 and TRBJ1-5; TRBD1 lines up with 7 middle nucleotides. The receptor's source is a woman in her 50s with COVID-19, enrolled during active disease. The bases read TGTGCCAGCTCACCAGGAGGGGGCGGCGGTCAGCCCCAGCATTTT. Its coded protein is CASSPGGGGGQPQHF.